Listed here are 22 T cell receptor beta chains from one sample, sequenced in a study of neurological immune-mediated disorders. A single record per CDR3 protein comes from TCRdb applying MiXCR to the 5' RACE reads. The data hold about 24,000 distinct CDR3 sequences, with 6.5% to 8.5% observed a single time. Sample: PBMCs. These TCRs come from a woman aged 40 to 49 in good health.

The sample holds many counts of this clonotype. This chain links TRBV27 with TRBJ2-1; D could derive from TRBD1 or TRBD2 (5 bases each). The CDR3 sequence is 19 residues long. V was cut by 7 bases and J by 2 bases, with 27 bases left in between. CDR1 is MNHEY and CDR2 is SMNVEV in the germline V gene (reference sequence). The CDR3 coding sequence is TGTGCCAGCACGCCCGAGGGAAGGGGTCTCGGGAAGCCCTACAATGAGCAGTTCTTC. Translating gives CASTPEGRGLGKPYNEQFF.

This clonotype is medium-sized in the sample. The J gene is TRBJ1-5, the V gene TRBV6-2 or TRBV6-3, with D uncertain. V was shortened by 0 bases and J by 10 bases, with 16 bases between the two germline ends. The CDR3 runs to 15 residues. CDR1 and CDR2 from the germline V gene are MNHEY and SVGEGT. CDR3 in amino acids: CASSYSMTLDGPQHF. The DNA for the CDR3 is TGTGCCAGCAGTTACTCCATGACCCTGGATGGACCCCAGCATTTT.

This clonotype appeared many times. The chain joins TRBV21-1 to TRBJ2-7; TRBD2, the D gene given by the table, was not confirmed from the DNA. TRBV21-1 is labeled a pseudogene. CDR3 length: 14 amino acids. The CDR3 DNA sequence: TGTGCCAGCAGCAAAGCGGGCAGGGAGGACGAGCAGTACTTC. It is translated as CASSKAGREDEQYF.

This clonotype was counted many times. The rearrangement joins TRBV5-1 to TRBJ2-2; 8 nucleotides line up with TRBD1. The CDR3 is 15 amino acids. V lost 7 bases to trimming and J lost 5 bases; unmatched junction nucleotides: 10. The germline V gene encodes CDR1 SGHRS and CDR2 YFSETQ. CDR3 nucleotides: TGCGCCAGCGCGATAGGACAGGGTTGGACCGGGGAGCTGTTTTTT. This encodes CASAIGQGWTGELFF. The variable domain in full, completed from reference TRBV5-1 and TRBJ2-2, reads KAGVTQTPRYLIKTRGQQVTLSCSPISGHRSVSWYQQTPGQGLQFLFEYFSETQRNKGNFPGRFSGRQFSNSRSEMNVSTLELGDSALYLCASAIGQGWTGELFFGEGSRLTVL.

This clonotype was detected ten times or more. The chain combines TRBV7-3 with TRBJ2-2; D possibly corresponds to TRBD2 (6 bases). V was trimmed by 5 bases and J by 6 bases, leaving 19 bases between them. The CDR3 contains 16 residues. Looked up from germline, CDR1 is SGHTA and CDR2 is FQGTGA. CDR3 DNA: TGTGCCAGCAGCCATCCTCGGCCCGGGAGCCCCGGGGAGCTGTTTTTT. Translated: CASSHPRPGSPGELFF.

Many counts were recorded for this clonotype. The chain is built from TRBV7-9 and TRBJ2-3; D unclear. The CDR3 is 12 residues long. CDR1 and CDR2 from the germline V gene are SEHNR and FQNEAQ (reference sequence). Deletions cut 5 bases from V and 6 bases from J, with 9 bases between. CDR3 region: CASSQITDTQYF. DNA of the CDR3: TGTGCCAGCAGCCAGATAACGGATACGCAGTATTTT.

This clonotype was observed many times. J is TRBJ2-2 and V is TRBV7-9, with 12 bases matching TRBD2. V was pared by 5 bases and J by 2 bases, with 6 bases of the junction left unmatched. CDR3 length: 17 amino acids. The germline gives CDR1 SEHNR, CDR2 FQNEAQ (reference sequence). The CDR3 loop is CASSHGLAGLNTGELFF. CDR3 bases: TGTGCCAGCAGCCACGGACTAGCGGGACTCAACACCGGGGAGCTGTTTTTT.

CDR3 sequence reads: CASSQEGHSKQFF. The CDR3 DNA reads as TGCGCCAGCAGCCAAGAAGGTCATAGCAAGCAGTTCTTC. The genes are TRBV4-3 and TRBJ2-1; D is undetermined. The CDR3 consists of 13 residues. Germline CDR1 LGHNA, CDR2 YSLEER. Between the trimmed V and J ends, which lost 0 bases and 11 bases, there was a span of 11 bases.

This clonotype was detected many times. The genes are TRBV5-5 and TRBJ2-1; D tentatively reads TRBD1 or TRBD2 (5 bases each). Germline assignment: CDR1 SGHKS and CDR2 YYEKEE (reference sequence). V was pared by 0 bases and J by 0 bases, with 22 bases between. This CDR3 region has 20 residues. The CDR3 loop reads CASSLGVVIGARSSYNEQFF. CDR3 in DNA: TGTGCCAGCAGCTTGGGCGTGGTAATCGGGGCGCGAAGCTCCTACAATGAGCAGTTCTTC.

On this clonotype itself: A junction end diverges from the germline sequence, so it may reflect a read error. The chain links TRBV4-1 to TRBJ2-3, with TRBD2 identical over 7 bases. The germline CDR1 and CDR2 sequences are MGHRA and YSYEKL. CDR3 length equals 15 residues. The CDR3: CASSPASGSKDKQYF. The CDR3 coding sequence is TGCGCGAGCAGCCCAGCTAGCGGTAGCAAAGATAAGCAGTATTTT.

This clonotype was counted many times. This chain uses TRBV7-2 with TRBJ1-5; weak D call: TRBD1 (5 bases). The CDR3 totals 15 residues. Germline V gene sequence: CDR1 SGHTA, CDR2 FQGNSA. Trimming removed 5 bases from V and 6 bases from J, with 17 bases in between. DNA for the CDR3: TGTGCCAGCAGCCCTCTTGGGGGGTTGAGTCAGCCCCAGCATTTT. Its protein product is CASSPLGGLSQPQHF.

This clonotype came up many times. This sequence joins TRBV5-5 and TRBJ2-1, with D unresolved. The CDR3 is made up of 12 amino acids. Trimming stripped 4 bases from V and 4 bases from J, with 6 bases between. Germline CDR1 and CDR2: SGHKS and YYEKEE (reference sequence). Here the CDR3 reads CASSLPYNEQFF. DNA for the CDR3: TGTGCCAGCAGCCTGCCGTACAATGAGCAGTTCTTC.

The chain combines TRBV5-1 with TRBJ2-1, with TRBD1 matching over 8 bases. CDR1 and CDR2 from the germline V gene are SGHRS and YFSETQ. The V segment lost 4 bases and the J segment 6 bases; nucleotides outside the gene matches: 6. This CDR3 region has 14 residues. In DNA form, the CDR3 reads TGCGCCAGCAGCGATGGACAGGGTCTCAATGAGCAGTTCTTC. Its protein product is CASSDGQGLNEQFF.

This clonotype was recorded at least ten times. The rearrangement uses TRBV12-3 or TRBV12-4 and TRBJ1-4; D is perhaps TRBD1 (5 bases). The length of the CDR3 is 16 residues. V lost 5 bases and J 0 bases, leaving 13 bases between the germline ends. CDR3 sequence: CASSNGTITTNEKLFF. The DNA for the CDR3 is TGTGCCAGCAGTAATGGGACGATCACAACTAATGAAAAACTGTTTTTT.

This clonotype was counted ten times or more. This sequence joins TRBV5-1 and TRBJ2-7; no clear D gene. The germline gives CDR1 SGHRS, CDR2 YFSETQ. This CDR3 spans 12 amino acids. Trimming removed 4 bases at V and 7 bases at J, with 12 bases between. CDR3 residues: CASSRADSEQYF. The DNA of the CDR3 is TGCGCCAGCAGCAGGGCTGATTCGGAGCAGTACTTC.

This clonotype has ten or more counts. The J gene is TRBJ1-2, the V gene TRBV12-3 or TRBV12-4; the D gene is possibly TRBD1 (6 bases). CDR3 length: 13 amino acids. V was pared by 3 bases and J by 8 bases, with 13 bases between. The chain's CDR3 is CASSFGGRGGYTF. CDR3 DNA: TGTGCCAGCAGTTTCGGGGGGCGCGGGGGCTACACCTTC.

In its sample, this clonotype was seen many times. The CDR3 is CSAPIPGISNQPQHF. CDR3 nucleotides: TGCAGTGCCCCCATCCCGGGGATAAGCAATCAGCCCCAGCATTTT. The chain uses TRBV20-1 and TRBJ1-5; D remains ambiguous. V lost 6 bases, J lost 1 base, and 16 bases lay in between. Germline CDR1 DFQATT, CDR2 SNEGSKA (reference sequence). The CDR3 is 15 amino acids.

This clonotype was detected many times. CDR3 residues: CSAGPFGRISDTQYF. CDR3 nucleotide sequence: TGCAGTGCGGGCCCTTTCGGGAGGATCTCAGATACGCAGTATTTT. The rearrangement joins TRBV20-1 to TRBJ2-3; 7 bases match TRBD2. This CDR3 is built from 15 residues. CDR1 DFQATT and CDR2 SNEGSKA come from the germline V gene (reference sequence). V lost 6 bases, J lost 4 bases, and 13 bases stayed unmatched.

This clonotype was seen many times. The chain joins TRBV27 to TRBJ2-1; 8 bases line up with TRBD2. The ends lost 4 bases at V and 10 bases at J; junction bases unmatched: 6. The CDR3 totals 13 residues. Germline CDR1 is MNHEY and CDR2 is SMNVEV (reference sequence). CDR3 coding DNA: TGTGCCAGCAGTTCCATTAGCGGGGTAGAGCAGTTCTTC. Protein sequence: CASSSISGVEQFF.

This clonotype was counted ten times or more. This rearrangement joins TRBV5-6 to TRBJ2-3; 9 nucleotides match TRBD2. Losses at the gene ends were 3 bases for V and 1 base for J; bases not matched to a gene: 6. Germline-derived CDR1 and CDR2 are SGHDT and YYEEEE. The CDR3 spans 16 residues. The CDR3 here is CASSSVAGAGTDTQYF. The CDR3 DNA reads TGTGCCAGCAGCTCGGTAGCGGGAGCGGGCACAGATACGCAGTATTTT.

This clonotype has ten or more counts. The CDR3 here is CASSQGLGYVPFF. The CDR3 DNA reads as TGTGCCAGCAGCCAAGGTCTGGGCTATGTCCCGTTCTTC. The rearrangement links TRBV3-1 to TRBJ2-1, with unresolved D. Per the germline V gene, CDR1 is LGHDT and CDR2 is YNNKEL (reference sequence). The CDR3 contains 13 residues. The germline V and J ends were trimmed by 1 base and 15 bases, with 16 bases remaining between them.

This clonotype has at least ten counts. The chain links TRBV2 to TRBJ1-5; 9 nucleotides match TRBD1. V was clipped by 2 bases and J by 7 bases; unmatched bases: 9. Germline CDR1 is SNHLY and CDR2 is FYNNEI. There are 16 residues in the CDR3. The CDR3 DNA reads as TGTGCCAGCAGTGAACTCGGACAGGGGTGGAAACAGCCCCAGCATTTT. Protein product: CASSELGQGWKQPQHF.